In this sample, the clone carrying this T cell receptor beta chain turned up a few times. Its specificity is unknown. The sequenced template was RNA, covering the TCR beta CDR3 region. After a first-round RT-PCR with HTBI primers, a second-round multiplex PCR was run. Each CDR3 protein is one row after TCRdb ran MiXCR on the multiplex PCR reads. The sample contains about 700,000 distinct CDR3 sequences, 35% to 50% of which appear only once. The CDR3 runs 16 residues. Trimming took 2 bases from V and 1 from J, leaving 12 bases between them. Per the germline V gene, CDR1 is KGHDR and CDR2 is SFDVKD. The source of the sample is a study of Graves' ophthalmopathy and Graves' hyperthyroidism. Findings of the study overall: At around 65% sensitivity and approximately 78% specificity, the model predicted progression of the ophthalmopathy.

Sequencing was done on a sample of peripheral blood. The source is an adult man with Graves' ophthalmopathy. The gene calls are TRBV24-1 and TRBJ2-3, with unresolved D. CDR3 in amino acids: CATSDSRKRGTDTQYF. Written as DNA, the CDR3 is TGTGCCACCAGTGATTCGAGAAAACGTGGCACAGATACGCAGTATTTT.